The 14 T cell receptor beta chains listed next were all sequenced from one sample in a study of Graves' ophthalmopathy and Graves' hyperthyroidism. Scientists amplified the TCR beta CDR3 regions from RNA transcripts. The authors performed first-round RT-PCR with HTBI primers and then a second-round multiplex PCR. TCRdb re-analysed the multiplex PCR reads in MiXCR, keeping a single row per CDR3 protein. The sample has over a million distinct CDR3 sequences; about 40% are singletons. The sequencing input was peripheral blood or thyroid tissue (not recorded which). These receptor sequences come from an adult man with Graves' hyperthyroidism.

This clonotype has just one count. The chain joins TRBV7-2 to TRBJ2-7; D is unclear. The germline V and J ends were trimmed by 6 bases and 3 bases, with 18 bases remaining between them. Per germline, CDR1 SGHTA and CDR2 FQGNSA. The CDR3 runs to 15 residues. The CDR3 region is CASSYGGSYNYEQYF. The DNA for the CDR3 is TGTGCCAGCAGTTACGGCGGTAGTTATAACTACGAGCAGTACTTC.

CDR3 bases: TGTGCCAGCAGCCCCCAGAAAAACACTGAAGCTTTCTTT. Translated: CASSPQKNTEAFF. V and J are TRBV7-2 and TRBJ1-1, with D hard to call. V was pared by 5 bases and J by 2 bases, with 9 bases between. This CDR3 contains 13 residues. From germline, CDR1 is SGHTA and CDR2 FQGNSA. The full variable domain, in which reference TRBV7-2 and TRBJ1-1 provide the parts outside the CDR3, is GAGVSQSPSNKVTEKGKDVELRCDPISGHTALYWYRQSLGQGLEFLIYFQGNSAPDKSGLPSDRFSAERTGGSVSTLTIQRTQQEDSAVYLCASSPQKNTEAFFGQGTRLTVV.

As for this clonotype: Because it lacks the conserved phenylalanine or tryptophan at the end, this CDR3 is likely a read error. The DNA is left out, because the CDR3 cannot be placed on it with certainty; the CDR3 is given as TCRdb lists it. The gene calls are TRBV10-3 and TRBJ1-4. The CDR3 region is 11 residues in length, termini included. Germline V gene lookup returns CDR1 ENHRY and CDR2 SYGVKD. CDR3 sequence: CAIMRQGNMYY.

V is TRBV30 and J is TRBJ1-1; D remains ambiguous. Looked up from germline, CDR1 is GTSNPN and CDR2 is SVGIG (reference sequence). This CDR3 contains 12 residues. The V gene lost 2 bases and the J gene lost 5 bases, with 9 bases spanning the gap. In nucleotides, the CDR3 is TGTGCCTGGAGTAGGTATGGAACTGAAGCTTTCTTT. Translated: CAWSRYGTEAFF.

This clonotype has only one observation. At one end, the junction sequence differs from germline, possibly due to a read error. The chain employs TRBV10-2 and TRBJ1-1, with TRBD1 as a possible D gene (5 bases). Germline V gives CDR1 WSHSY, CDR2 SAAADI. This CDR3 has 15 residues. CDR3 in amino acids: CASRRGDGMNTEAFF. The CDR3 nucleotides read TGTGCCAGCCGTCGTGGGGACGGCATGAACACTGAAGCTTTCTTT.

In nucleotides, the CDR3 is TGTGCCAGCAGCTTAGGTCTCGGCAGGGTATTTCCCTACGAGCAGTACTTC. This translates into CASSLGLGRVFPYEQYF. The chain carries TRBV11-2 and TRBJ2-7; TRBD1 might be the D (5 bases). CDR1 and CDR2 (germline): SGHAT, FQNNGV. This CDR3 is built from 17 residues. The germline V and J ends were trimmed by 1 base and 2 bases, with 18 bases remaining between them.

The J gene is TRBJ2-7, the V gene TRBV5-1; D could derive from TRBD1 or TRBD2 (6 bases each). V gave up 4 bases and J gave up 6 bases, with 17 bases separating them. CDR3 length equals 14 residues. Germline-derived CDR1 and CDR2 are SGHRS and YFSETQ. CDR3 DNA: TGCGCCAGCAGCCCGGGGGCTAGTTCAGTCGAGCAGTACTTC. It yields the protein CASSPGASSVEQYF. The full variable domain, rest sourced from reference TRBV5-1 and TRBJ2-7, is KAGVTQTPRYLIKTRGQQVTLSCSPISGHRSVSWYQQTPGQGLQFLFEYFSETQRNKGNFPGRFSGRQFSNSRSEMNVSTLELGDSALYLCASSPGASSVEQYFGPGTRLTVT.

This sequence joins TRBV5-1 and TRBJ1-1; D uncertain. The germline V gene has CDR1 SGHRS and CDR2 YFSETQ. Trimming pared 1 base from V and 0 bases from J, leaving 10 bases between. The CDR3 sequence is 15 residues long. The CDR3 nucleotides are TGCGCCAGCAGCTTGAGGTCGCAGATGAACACTGAAGCTTTCTTT. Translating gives CASSLRSQMNTEAFF.

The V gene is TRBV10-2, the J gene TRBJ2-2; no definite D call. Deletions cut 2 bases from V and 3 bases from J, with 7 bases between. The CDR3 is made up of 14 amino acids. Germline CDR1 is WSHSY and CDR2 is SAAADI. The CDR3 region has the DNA TGCGCCAGCAGTGAGAAACGGTACACCGGGGAGCTGTTTTTT. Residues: CASSEKRYTGELFF.

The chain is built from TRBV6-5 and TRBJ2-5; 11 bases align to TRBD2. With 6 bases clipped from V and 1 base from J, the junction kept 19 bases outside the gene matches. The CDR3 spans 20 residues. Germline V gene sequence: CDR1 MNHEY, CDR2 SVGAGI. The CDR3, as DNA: TGTGCCAGCAGCCATCGGACAGGACTAGCGGGTTTCGGGGGCCAAGAGACCCAGTACTTC. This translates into CASSHRTGLAGFGGQETQYF.

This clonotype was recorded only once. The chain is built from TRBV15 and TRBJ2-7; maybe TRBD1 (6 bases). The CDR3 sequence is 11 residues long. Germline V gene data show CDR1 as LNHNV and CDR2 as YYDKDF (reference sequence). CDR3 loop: CAGQTGYEQYF. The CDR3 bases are TGTGCAGGACAGACGGGCTACGAGCAGTACTTC.

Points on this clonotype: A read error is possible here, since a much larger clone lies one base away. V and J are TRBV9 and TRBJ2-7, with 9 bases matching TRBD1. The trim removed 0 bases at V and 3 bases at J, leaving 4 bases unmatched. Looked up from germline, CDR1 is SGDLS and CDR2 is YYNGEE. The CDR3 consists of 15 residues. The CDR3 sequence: CASSVAGTGIYEQYF. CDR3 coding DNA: TGTGCCAGCAGCGTAGCCGGGACAGGGATCTACGAGCAGTACTTC. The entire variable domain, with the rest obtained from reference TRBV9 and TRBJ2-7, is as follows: DSGVTQTPKHLITATGQRVTLRCSPRSGDLSVYWYQQSLDQGLQFLIQYYNGEERAKGNILERFSAQQFPDLHSELNLSSLELGDSALYFCASSVAGTGIYEQYFGPGTRLTVT.

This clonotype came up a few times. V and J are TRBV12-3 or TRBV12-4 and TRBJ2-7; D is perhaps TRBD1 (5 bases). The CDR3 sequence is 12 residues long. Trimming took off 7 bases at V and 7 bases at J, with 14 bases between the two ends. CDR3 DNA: TGTGCCAGCAATATGGGGCGGCGGGAGCAGTACTTC. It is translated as CASNMGRREQYF.

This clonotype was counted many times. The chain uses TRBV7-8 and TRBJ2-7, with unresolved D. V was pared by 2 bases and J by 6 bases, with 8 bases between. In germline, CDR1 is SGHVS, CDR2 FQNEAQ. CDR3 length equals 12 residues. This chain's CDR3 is CASSLTAFEQYF. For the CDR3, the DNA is TGTGCCAGCAGCTTAACGGCGTTCGAGCAGTACTTC.